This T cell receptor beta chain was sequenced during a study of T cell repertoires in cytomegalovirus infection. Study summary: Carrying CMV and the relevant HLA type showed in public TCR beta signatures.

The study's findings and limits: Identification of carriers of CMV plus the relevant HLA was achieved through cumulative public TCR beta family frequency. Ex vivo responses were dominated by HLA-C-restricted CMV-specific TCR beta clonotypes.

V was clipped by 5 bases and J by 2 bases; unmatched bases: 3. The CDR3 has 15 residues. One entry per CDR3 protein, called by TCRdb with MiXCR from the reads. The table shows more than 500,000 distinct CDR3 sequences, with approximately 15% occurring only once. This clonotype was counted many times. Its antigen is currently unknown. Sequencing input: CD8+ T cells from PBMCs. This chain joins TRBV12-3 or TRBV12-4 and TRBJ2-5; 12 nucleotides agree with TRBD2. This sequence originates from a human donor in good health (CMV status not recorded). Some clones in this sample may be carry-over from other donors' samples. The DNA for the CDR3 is TGTGCCAGCAGTACTAGCGGGGGGAAACAAGAGACCCAGTACTTC. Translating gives CASSTSGGKQETQYF.